This passage covers 9 T cell receptor beta chains from one sample sequenced in a study of low-dose radiotherapy and immunotherapy resistance in tumors. TRAV- and TRBV-specific primers were used for first-strand cDNA, which covered alpha and beta chains. With a constant-region primer and a V-primer adapter, TCRs were subjected to 20 to 25 PCR cycles of amplification. TCRdb re-called the reads through MiXCR, storing one row per CDR3 protein. The data hold approximately 100,000 distinct CDR3 sequences, with 20% to 25% observed a single time. Time point: after trial treatment. Treatment meaning: LDRT plus nivolumab, ipilimumab, low-dose cyclophosphamide and aspirin (RACIN trial). The specimen was PBMCs, collected after low-dose radiotherapy plus immunotherapy. The receptor source for this set is a male donor with prostate cancer.

This clonotype has ten or more counts. V is TRBV18 and J is TRBJ1-5; D not resolved. Trimming took 4 bases from V and 7 from J, leaving 14 bases between them. CDR3 size: 14 residues. Germline CDR1 reads KGHSH; CDR2 reads LQKENI. The CDR3 protein is CASSQGNIGQPQHF. The CDR3 DNA is TGTGCCAGCTCACAGGGAAATATTGGGCAGCCCCAGCATTTT.

The sample holds many counts of this clonotype. The chain has TRBV11-2 and TRBJ2-5; the match to TRBD2 covers 12 bases. Germline-derived CDR1 and CDR2 are SGHAT and FQNNGV. This CDR3 spans 17 amino acids. Unmatched junction bases numbered 11, after V lost 4 bases and J lost 5 bases. This chain's CDR3 is CASSSPTSTSGRETQYF. CDR3 DNA sequence: TGTGCCAGCAGCTCCCCCACCTCCACTAGCGGGAGGGAGACCCAGTACTTC.

A few counts support this clonotype. The rearrangement joins TRBV19 to TRBJ1-5; no reliable D call. CDR1 and CDR2 from the germline V gene are LNHDA and SQIVND (reference sequence). Trimming took 4 bases from V and 2 from J, leaving 15 bases between them. There are 16 residues in the CDR3. This CDR3 reads CASSTRANHGNQPQHF. Written as DNA, the CDR3 is TGTGCCAGTAGTACGCGAGCCAATCATGGCAATCAGCCCCAGCATTTT.

This clonotype was seen ten or more times. The V gene is TRBV10-3, the J gene TRBJ2-3; 10 bases match TRBD2. The CDR3 has 16 residues. Germline CDR1 reads ENHRY; CDR2 reads SYGVKD. Trimming removed 10 bases from V and 4 bases from J; junction bases left unmatched: 14. The CDR3 protein is CATRPFSGGPSDTQYF. CDR3 nucleotides: TGTGCCACCCGCCCCTTTAGCGGGGGGCCTTCAGATACGCAGTATTTT.

On this clonotype itself: It is likely a read error: a sequence one base away is far more abundant. The chain is built from TRBV13 and TRBJ2-4; D is uncertain. The DNA end lines up better with TRBJ2-1; the J call may be wrong. The CDR3 has 15 amino acids. Germline loops: CDR1 PRHDT, CDR2 FYEKMQ (reference sequence). DNA for the CDR3: TGTGCCAGCAGCTCCCCCCCTACAGCCAAAAACATTCAGTTCTTC. Encoded protein: CASSSPPTAKNIQFF.

This clonotype was observed at least ten times. The CDR3 here is CAIRPRPPDTQYF. The CDR3 region has the DNA TGTGCCATCCGGCCTAGGCCCCCCGATACGCAGTATTTT. This chain joins TRBV10-3 and TRBJ2-3; D ambiguous. The germline V and J ends were trimmed by 8 bases and 6 bases, with 15 bases remaining between them. Germline V gene lookup returns CDR1 ENHRY and CDR2 SYGVKD. The CDR3 extends over 13 amino acids.

Many counts were recorded for this clonotype. V usage is TRBV18 and J usage is TRBJ2-1; D is perhaps TRBD1 or TRBD2 (5 bases each). V lost 0 bases, J lost 6 bases, and 6 bases lay in between. This CDR3 is 13 amino acids long. Germline V gene lookup returns CDR1 KGHSH and CDR2 LQKENI. The CDR3 sequence is CASSPPGVNEQFF. The CDR3 DNA reads as TGTGCCAGCTCACCACCGGGGGTCAATGAGCAGTTCTTC.

In its sample, this clonotype was seen once. The chain uses TRBV5-6 and TRBJ2-3; the D is unclear. Trimming left V 0 bases short and J 2 bases short, with 13 bases between. Germline V CDR1 and CDR2: SGHDT, YYEEEE. The CDR3 is 16 amino acids. CDR3 residues: CASSLESGRDTDTQYF. CDR3 nucleotides: TGTGCCAGCAGCTTGGAGTCGGGCAGAGACACAGATACGCAGTATTTT.

At least ten counts were recorded for this clonotype. The chain employs TRBV2 and TRBJ1-5; possible D gene TRBD1, 5 bases. With 4 bases removed from V and 3 bases from J, the gap between germline ends came to 10 bases. The CDR3 runs to 14 residues. CDR1 and CDR2 (germline): SNHLY, FYNNEI. CDR3 sequence: CASSGDRTNQPQHF. CDR3 nucleotides: TGTGCCAGCAGTGGAGACAGAACCAATCAGCCCCAGCATTTT.